This T cell receptor (beta chain) stems from a study of T cells in women clearing cervical HPV infection. As for the study in general: Case blood was drawn when the lesion was first found; control blood after infection became undetectable.

Average input was roughly 1,200 ng genomic DNA for immunoSEQ TCR beta CDR3 amplification. The assay was immunoSEQ multiplex PCR, and TCRdb's table has in-frame clones only and misses some. The table for this sample gives about 29,000 clones. For this clone: Its specificity is unknown. The sequenced fragment ends 3 residues before the CDR3 boundary, so the rest is inferred from the germline J gene.

Broader study findings: Associations may precede or follow infection; HPV-specific or memory T cells were not isolated.

Germline V gene lookup returns CDR1 MNHNS and CDR2 SASEGT. This CDR3 contains 14 residues. The V and J ends lost 4 bases and 4 bases respectively, with 13 bases between them. The clonotype was recovered from a woman aged 18 to 75 with a cervical HPV16 infection that either progressed to CIN3+ or cleared (not recorded which). The V call is TRBV6-1, the J call TRBJ1-1; possibly TRBD1 for D (6 bases). Sequenced input: blood buffy coat. The CDR3 loop reads CASSAAGAATEAFF. The sequenced CDR3 bases are TGTGCCAGCAGTGCGGCGGGGGCAGCCACTGAA.